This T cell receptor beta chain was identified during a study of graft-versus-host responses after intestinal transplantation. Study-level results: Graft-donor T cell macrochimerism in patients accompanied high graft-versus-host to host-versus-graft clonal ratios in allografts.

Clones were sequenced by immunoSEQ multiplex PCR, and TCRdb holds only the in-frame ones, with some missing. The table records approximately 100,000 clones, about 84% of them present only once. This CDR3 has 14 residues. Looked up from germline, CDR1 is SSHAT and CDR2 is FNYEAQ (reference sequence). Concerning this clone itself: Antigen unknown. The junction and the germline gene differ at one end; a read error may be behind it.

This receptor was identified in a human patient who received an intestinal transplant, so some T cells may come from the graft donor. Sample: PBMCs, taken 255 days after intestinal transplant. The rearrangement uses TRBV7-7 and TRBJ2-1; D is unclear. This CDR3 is CASSLEGRINEQFF. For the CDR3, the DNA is TGTGCTAGCAGCTTAGAAGGGCGGATCAATGAGCAGTTCTTC. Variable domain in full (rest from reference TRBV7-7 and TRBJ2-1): GAGVSQSPRYKVTKRGQDVTLRCDPISSHATLYWYQQALGQGPEFLTYFNYEAQPDKSGLPSDRFSAERPEGSISTLTIQRTEQRDSAMYRCASSLEGRINEQFFGPGTRLTVL.